The 11 T cell receptor beta chains reported below all come from one sample, sequenced in a study of CD8 T cells in Susac syndrome (dated by TCRdb to between 2018 and 2020). Library prep was done by the immunoSEQ multiplex PCR assay. RNA was extracted using the RNeasy kit, and roughly 0.45 to 1 microgram was reverse transcribed with random hexamers. The public reads were reprocessed in TCRdb via fastp at Q25 and MiXCR, keeping in-frame beta chains. Merged by CDR3 protein, the rows form single entries marked with the most common genes and DNA. The sample table records 150,000 to 190,000 distinct CDR3 sequences; roughly 95% of these occur just once. The ten largest clonotypes hold about 0.16% of the sample. The sample was CD4+ T cells from PBMCs. The receptors were sampled from a human donor with Susac syndrome.

The chain is built from TRBV20-1 and TRBJ2-5; D tentatively reads TRBD1 or TRBD2 (6 bases each). Germline CDR1 DFQATT, CDR2 SNEGSKA (reference sequence). V dropped 6 bases and J dropped 4 bases, with 18 bases sitting between them. The CDR3 has 14 amino acids. In nucleotides, the CDR3 is TGCAGTGCCCCTTCTGGGGGGCTGGGAGAGACCCAGTACTTC. This translates into CSAPSGGLGETQYF.

The chain couples TRBV3-1 to TRBJ2-7; D gene unclear. CDR1 LGHDT and CDR2 YNNKEL come from the germline V gene (reference sequence). Trimming shortened V by 4 bases and J by 6 bases, and 13 bases separated the two germline ends. CDR3 size: 13 residues. The CDR3 coding sequence is TGTGCCAGCAGCCGCACCTTGGTCAGCGAGCAGTACTTC. It encodes CASSRTLVSEQYF.

V and J are TRBV29-1 and TRBJ2-7; D is unresolved. V lost 5 bases to trimming and J lost 3 bases, with 8 bases between them. Looked up from germline, CDR1 is SQVTM and CDR2 is ANQGSEA. CDR3 length equals 11 residues. CDR3 coding DNA: TGCAGCGTTTTTTGGGGCTACGAGCAGTACTTC. Translation gives CSVFWGYEQYF.

CDR3 sequence (DNA): TGTGCCAGCAGTTTGACTAGCGGGGGAGGAGGGAAAAACATTCAGTACTTC. Translated, it gives CASSLTSGGGGKNIQYF. J is TRBJ2-4 and V is TRBV12-3 or TRBV12-4, with TRBD2 identical over 12 bases. This CDR3 is 17 amino acids long. Germline trimming cut 3 bases from V and 4 bases from J; bases unmatched to any gene: 7.

V gene TRBV9 combines with J gene TRBJ2-5; D may be TRBD2 (7 bases). Trimming took off 6 bases at V and 4 bases at J, with 16 bases between the two ends. Germline CDR1 SGDLS, CDR2 YYNGEE. The CDR3 has 14 amino acids. CDR3 residues: CASTRHGGPETQYF. Here the CDR3 DNA reads TGTGCCAGCACCAGACACGGGGGGCCAGAGACCCAGTACTTC. The whole variable domain, filled in from reference TRBV9 and TRBJ2-5, reads DSGVTQTPKHLITATGQRVTLRCSPRSGDLSVYWYQQSLDQGLQFLIQYYNGEERAKGNILERFSAQQFPDLHSELNLSSLELGDSALYFCASTRHGGPETQYFGPGTRLLVL.

V is TRBV7-3 and J is TRBJ1-1; 8 nucleotides match TRBD1. From germline, CDR1 is SGHTA and CDR2 FQGTGA. The ends lost 4 bases at V and 4 bases at J; junction bases unmatched: 5. CDR3 length: 14 amino acids. This chain's CDR3 is CASSSTGTGTEAFF. CDR3 nucleotide sequence: TGTGCCAGCAGCTCTACCGGGACAGGCACTGAAGCTTTCTTT.

Turning to this clonotype: A read error may account for a junction end that differs from germline. The gene calls are TRBV10-3 and TRBJ2-2; D may correspond to TRBD1 or TRBD2 (5 bases each). The CDR3 is 14 residues long. Germline assignment: CDR1 ENHRY and CDR2 SYGVKD. The CDR3 loop reads CAIRTASNTGEPFF. The CDR3 coding sequence is TGTGCCATCAGGACAGCCTCGAACACCGGGGAGCCGTTTTTT.

This chain joins TRBV3-1 and TRBJ1-5; D ambiguous. The CDR3 loop spans 13 amino acids. V lost 6 bases and J 2 bases, leaving 8 bases between the germline ends. Per the germline V gene, CDR1 is LGHDT and CDR2 is YNNKEL (reference sequence). CDR3 sequence reads: CASSRQRNQPQHF. The CDR3 coding sequence is TGTGCCAGCAGTCGACAACGCAATCAGCCCCAGCATTTT.

V and J are TRBV29-1 and TRBJ1-2, with 8 bases fitting TRBD1. From germline, CDR1 is SQVTM and CDR2 ANQGSEA. This CDR3 has 13 residues. With 6 bases clipped from V and 2 bases from J, the junction kept 5 bases outside the gene matches. In DNA form, the CDR3 reads TGCAGCGTCACACAGGGGGGAAACTATGGCTACACCTTC. Translation gives CSVTQGGNYGYTF.

V gene TRBV20-1 combines with J gene TRBJ1-2, with 9 bases aligning to TRBD1. V was clipped by 6 bases and J by 0 bases; unmatched bases: 2. Germline V gene sequence: CDR1 DFQATT, CDR2 SNEGSKA (reference sequence). The CDR3 consists of 13 residues. CDR3 amino acids: CSAGQGANYGYTF. Written as DNA, the CDR3 is TGCAGTGCGGGACAGGGCGCTAACTATGGCTACACCTTC.

The chain couples TRBV5-4 to TRBJ2-5, with D hard to call. The V end lost 4 bases, the J end lost 4 bases, and 14 bases lay between the germline ends. Germline assignment: CDR1 SGHNT and CDR2 YYREEE (reference sequence). This CDR3 spans 14 amino acids. The CDR3 sequence is CASSQVLEGETQYF. The DNA of the CDR3 is TGTGCCAGCAGCCAAGTTCTAGAAGGAGAGACCCAGTACTTC. The complete variable domain, with remaining parts taken from reference TRBV5-4 and TRBJ2-5, reads ETGVTQSPTHLIKTRGQQVTLRCSSQSGHNTVSWYQQALGQGPQFIFQYYREEENGRGNFPPRFSGLQFPNYSSELNVNALELDDSALYLCASSQVLEGETQYFGPGTRLLVL.